These 31 T cell receptor beta chains were all obtained from the same sample, sequenced in a study of blood T cell repertoires in COVID-19. TCRdb keeps only in-frame clones here, not all; method: immunoSEQ multiplex PCR. The sample gives about 75,000 clones, roughly 88% of which show up once; 6% to 7% is in the top ten. Sequencing was carried out using peripheral blood. The receptors were sampled from a woman in her 70s with acute or convalescent COVID-19.

This clone was detected once. CDR3 region: CASSPAAGGTEAFF. The CDR3 region has the DNA TGTGCCAGCAGCCCCGCAGCGGGAGGCACTGAAGCTTTCTTT. V and J are TRBV9 and TRBJ1-1; D uncertain. V gave up 4 bases and J gave up 4 bases, with 14 bases separating them. Germline-derived CDR1 and CDR2 are SGDLS and YYNGEE. CDR3 size: 14 residues.

The V gene is TRBV4-3, the J gene TRBJ2-3; D not certain. CDR3 length: 14 residues. V was pared by 3 bases and J by 4 bases, with 11 bases between. Germline lookup yields CDR1 LGHNA and CDR2 YSLEER. The CDR3 region is CASSQRLAADTQYF. CDR3 bases: TGCGCCAGCAGCCAGAGACTGGCGGCAGATACGCAGTATTTT.

V gene TRBV6-2 or TRBV6-3 combines with J gene TRBJ1-1; 7 bases line up with TRBD1. V was pared by 5 bases and J by 5 bases, with 2 bases of the junction left unmatched. CDR3 length equals 12 residues. Germline CDR1 reads MNHEY; CDR2 reads SVGEGT. Written as DNA, the CDR3 is TGTGCCAGCAGTCTACAGGGGACTGAAGCTTTCTTT. Translating it yields CASSLQGTEAFF.

This sequence joins TRBV5-4 and TRBJ2-2; TRBD2 matches at 15 bases. J lost 7 bases, V lost 4 bases, and 8 bases had no gene match. Germline assignment: CDR1 SGHNT and CDR2 YYREEE (reference sequence). The CDR3 loop spans 17 amino acids. The CDR3 is CASSLGLAGGPDGELFF. The CDR3 coding sequence is TGTGCCAGCAGCCTCGGACTAGCGGGGGGGCCTGACGGGGAGCTGTTTTTT.

V usage is TRBV6-4 and J usage is TRBJ1-1, with 10 nucleotides matching TRBD1. The ends lost 8 bases at V and 3 bases at J; junction bases unmatched: 3. The CDR3 runs to 13 residues. Germline V lookup: CDR1 MRHNA, CDR2 SNTAGT. CDR3 residues: CASGDRGDTEAFF. CDR3 nucleotides: TGTGCCAGCGGGGACAGGGGTGACACTGAAGCTTTCTTT.

V usage is TRBV4-1 and J usage is TRBJ2-7; D call uncertain. Germline CDR1 reads MGHRA; CDR2 reads YSYEKL. V gave up 1 base and J gave up 2 bases, with 9 bases separating them. CDR3 length: 14 residues. The CDR3 spells CASSQAVEAYEQYF. The CDR3 DNA follows: TGCGCCAGCAGCCAAGCCGTAGAGGCCTACGAGCAGTACTTC.

V usage is TRBV11-2 and J usage is TRBJ2-5, with D maybe TRBD2 (5 bases). The V and J ends lost 4 bases and 5 bases respectively, with 17 bases between them. Germline V gives CDR1 SGHAT, CDR2 FQNNGV. The CDR3 has 15 residues. The CDR3 bases are TGTGCCAGCAGCTGGATCGGACTCCCCGGGGAGACCCAGTACTTC. Translation: CASSWIGLPGETQYF.

This rearrangement joins TRBV10-3 to TRBJ1-6, with D uncertain. The V end was cut by 7 bases, the J end by 3 bases, with 7 bases between. The CDR3 has 13 residues. CDR1 is ENHRY, CDR2 SYGVKD, per germline. The CDR3 region has the DNA TGTGCCATCACCGCGGGCTATAATTCACCCCTCCACTTT. Translating it yields CAITAGYNSPLHF.

This chain links TRBV19 with TRBJ1-4, with 12 bases aligning to TRBD1. V shed 3 bases and J 8 bases; nucleotides not matched to a gene: 13. This CDR3 is 18 amino acids long. Germline V lookup: CDR1 LNHDA, CDR2 SQIVND (reference sequence). The CDR3 protein is CASSIPSGTGGPREKLFF. DNA of the CDR3: TGTGCCAGTAGTATTCCGTCCGGGACAGGGGGCCCGAGGGAAAAACTGTTTTTT.

The chain is built from TRBV19 and TRBJ2-1; weak D call: TRBD1 (5 bases). V dropped 3 bases and J dropped 5 bases, with 14 bases sitting between them. CDR1 is LNHDA, CDR2 SQIVND, per germline (reference sequence). CDR3 length equals 15 residues. The CDR3 DNA is TGTGCCAGTAGTATTCCCAGGGTAAGGAACAATGAGCAGTTCTTC. Its protein product is CASSIPRVRNNEQFF.

This clone is a singleton in its sample. The gene calls are TRBV28 and TRBJ1-2; 7 bases are shared with TRBD1. Germline V CDR1 and CDR2: MDHEN, SYDVKM. The J segment lost 4 bases and the V segment lost 2 bases, leaving 7 bases of the junction unmatched. This CDR3 is built from 15 residues. The CDR3 coding sequence is TGTGCCAGCAGTTTACTAGACAGGGACGGCTATGGCTACACCTTC. It is translated as CASSLLDRDGYGYTF.

The chain employs TRBV5-5 and TRBJ1-3; the D gene is possibly TRBD1 (5 bases). Germline V lookup: CDR1 SGHKS, CDR2 YYEKEE (reference sequence). The CDR3 is 14 amino acids. V was pared by 0 bases and J by 2 bases, with 6 bases between. The CDR3 loop reads CASSLEGPGNTIYF. The CDR3 region has the DNA TGTGCCAGCAGCTTGGAGGGGCCTGGAAACACCATATATTTT.

This chain connects TRBV28 to TRBJ1-6; the D is unclear. The CDR3 sequence is 15 residues long. Trimming took off 2 bases at V and 8 bases at J, with 13 bases between the two ends. Germline loops: CDR1 MDHEN, CDR2 SYDVKM. CDR3 protein: CASSLVTRTDSPLHF. CDR3 bases: TGTGCCAGCAGTTTAGTTACAAGAACAGATTCACCCCTCCACTTT.

This chain uses TRBV3-1 (or the pseudogene TRBV3-2) with TRBJ1-4, with 8 bases identical to TRBD1. Germline V gene sequence: CDR1 LGHDT, CDR2 YNNKEL (reference sequence). The CDR3 is 15 amino acids. V shed 0 bases and J 11 bases; nucleotides not matched to a gene: 8. The DNA for the CDR3 is TGTGCCAGCAGCCAAGAAGGCGGACAGGGCAGGAAACTGTTTTTT. This codes for CASSQEGGQGRKLFF.

The rearrangement joins TRBV4-1 to TRBJ1-2; no firm D call. Trimming stripped 4 bases from V and 13 bases from J, with 19 bases between. CDR1 and CDR2 from the germline V gene are MGHRA and YSYEKL. The CDR3 contains 13 residues. The CDR3 spells CASSLADAVSSTF. CDR3 in DNA: TGCGCCAGCAGCCTCGCGGATGCGGTGAGCAGCACCTTC.

The gene calls are TRBV11-1 and TRBJ1-2, with a weak D call TRBD1 (6 bases). Trimming took off 6 bases at V and 8 bases at J, with 22 bases between the two ends. Germline V lookup: CDR1 SGHAT, CDR2 FQDESV (reference sequence). The CDR3 length is 15 residues. CDR3 DNA: TGTGCCAGCAGTGGACAGCTGAAAGGGCGCGGAGGCTACACCTTC. Translated, it gives CASSGQLKGRGGYTF.

This sequence joins TRBV18 and TRBJ1-6, with 7 bases identical to TRBD1. The germline V gene encodes CDR1 KGHSH and CDR2 LQKENI. The CDR3 loop spans 14 amino acids. After removal of 5 bases from V and 7 bases from J, the junction contained 5 bases not matched to a gene. As DNA, the CDR3 is TGTGCCAGCTCATGGACAGGAACCAATTCACCCCTCCACTTT. Encoded protein: CASSWTGTNSPLHF.

This chain links TRBV19 with TRBJ2-3, with D possibly TRBD1 on 5 matching bases. Germline V gives CDR1 LNHDA, CDR2 SQIVND (reference sequence). This CDR3 is 13 amino acids long. V lost 7 bases, J lost 6 bases, and 14 bases lay in between. This chain's CDR3 is CASTSAGPDTQYF. The CDR3 bases are TGTGCCAGTACCTCGGCAGGGCCCGATACGCAGTATTTT.

The chain recombines TRBV5-1 with TRBJ1-2; D not resolved. Deletions cut 4 bases from V and 12 bases from J, with 16 bases between. In germline, CDR1 is SGHRS, CDR2 YFSETQ. CDR3 length equals 12 residues. The CDR3 reads CASSPEGQRHTF. The CDR3 DNA is TGCGCCAGCAGCCCGGAAGGCCAGAGGCACACCTTC.

The chain joins TRBV7-8 to TRBJ1-1; 7 bases are shared with TRBD1. Germline lookup yields CDR1 SGHVS and CDR2 FQNEAQ. This CDR3 region has 13 residues. V lost 4 bases, J lost 6 bases, and 5 bases stayed unmatched. The CDR3 nucleotides read TGTGCCAGCAGCTCTGACAGGGTCGCTGAAGCTTTCTTT. Protein sequence: CASSSDRVAEAFF.

The genes are TRBV4-3 and TRBJ2-1; 8 bases are a match to TRBD2. The CDR3 contains 15 residues. J lost 8 bases, V lost 4 bases, and 10 bases had no gene match. Per germline, CDR1 LGHNA and CDR2 YSLEER. The chain's CDR3 is CASSLLSGSLYEQFF. The CDR3, as DNA: TGCGCCAGCAGCCTTCTAAGCGGGAGTTTGTATGAGCAGTTCTTC.

The gene calls are TRBV5-1 and TRBJ1-4; possible D gene TRBD1, 5 bases. This CDR3 region has 16 residues. Trimming left V 0 bases short and J 4 bases short, with 13 bases between. Per the germline V gene, CDR1 is SGHRS and CDR2 is YFSETQ. CDR3 DNA: TGCGCCAGCAGCTTGGGTAGGGCGGGGGATAATGAAAAACTGTTTTTT. Its translation: CASSLGRAGDNEKLFF.

The chain has TRBV2 and TRBJ1-2; TRBD1 matches 7 bases. The CDR3 sequence is 12 residues long. Germline V gives CDR1 SNHLY, CDR2 FYNNEI. J gave up 6 bases and V 10 bases, and 8 bases lay outside the gene matches. The CDR3 loop reads CATPTGSDGYTF. The CDR3 DNA reads as TGTGCCACCCCGACAGGGAGCGATGGCTACACCTTC.

This chain links TRBV9 with TRBJ2-7; 9 bases are shared with TRBD1. In germline, CDR1 is SGDLS, CDR2 YYNGEE. V lost 3 bases, J lost 6 bases, and 7 bases stayed unmatched. The CDR3 runs 14 residues. The CDR3 bases are TGTGCCAGCAGCGGGGACAGGGCCACCCTCGAGCAGTACTTC. Protein product: CASSGDRATLEQYF.

Only a few counts were recorded for this clone. This chain uses TRBV5-6 with TRBJ2-2; weak D call: TRBD1 (5 bases). Germline CDR1 SGHDT, CDR2 YYEEEE. The V gene lost 1 base and the J gene lost 7 bases, with 23 bases spanning the gap. The CDR3 consists of 18 residues. This CDR3 is CASSLSKSRVVMGGELFF. CDR3 DNA: TGTGCCAGCAGCTTGTCCAAGTCCAGGGTGGTAATGGGCGGGGAGCTGTTTTTT.

CDR3 region: CASRRDKDQPQHF. Written as DNA, the CDR3 is TGTGCCAGCAGAAGAGACAAGGATCAGCCCCAGCATTTT. The chain is built from TRBV6-5 and TRBJ1-5; D is unclear. CDR1 is MNHEY, CDR2 SVGAGI, per germline. The CDR3 contains 13 residues. The V end was cut by 6 bases, the J end by 5 bases, with 11 bases between.

This sequence joins TRBV6-5 and TRBJ1-1; D is uncertain. Germline lookup yields CDR1 MNHEY and CDR2 SVGAGI. The ends were cut back, 6 bases at V and 0 bases at J, with 8 bases in the middle. CDR3 size: 13 residues. The DNA of the CDR3 is TGTGCCAGCAGCTCCCGTTTGAACACTGAAGCTTTCTTT. This encodes CASSSRLNTEAFF.

This rearrangement joins TRBV5-1 to TRBJ1-2; D may be TRBD1 (5 bases). Germline V gene sequence: CDR1 SGHRS, CDR2 YFSETQ. This CDR3 is 15 amino acids long. V dropped 0 bases and J dropped 4 bases, with 13 bases sitting between them. The CDR3 nucleotides are TGCGCCAGCAGCTTGGCTATGACAGTTACCTATGGCTACACCTTC. It codes for CASSLAMTVTYGYTF.

J is TRBJ1-2 and V is TRBV27; 11 bases are shared with TRBD1. The CDR3 runs 19 residues. The V gene's germline CDR1 is MNHEY and CDR2 SMNVEV (reference sequence). The ends lost 3 bases at V and 4 bases at J; junction bases unmatched: 16. The CDR3 sequence is CASSFRDRGLWVGTYGYTF. CDR3 DNA: TGTGCCAGCAGTTTCCGGGACAGGGGGTTATGGGTAGGGACCTATGGCTACACCTTC.

The chain combines TRBV2 with TRBJ2-6, with unresolved D. The length of the CDR3 is 13 residues. Looked up from germline, CDR1 is SNHLY and CDR2 is FYNNEI. V was trimmed by 7 bases and J by 4 bases, leaving 8 bases between them. In DNA, the CDR3 is TGTGCCAGCAATCTCCTGGGGGCCAACGTCCTGACTTTC. It specifies CASNLLGANVLTF.

CDR3 in amino acids: CTSSQQWSLAGYTGELFF. The CDR3 DNA sequence: TGCACCAGCAGCCAACAATGGAGTCTAGCGGGATACACCGGGGAGCTGTTTTTT. The chain employs TRBV1 and TRBJ2-2; the table's TRBD2 call for D was not verified on the DNA. TRBV1 is a pseudogene. This CDR3 region has 18 residues.